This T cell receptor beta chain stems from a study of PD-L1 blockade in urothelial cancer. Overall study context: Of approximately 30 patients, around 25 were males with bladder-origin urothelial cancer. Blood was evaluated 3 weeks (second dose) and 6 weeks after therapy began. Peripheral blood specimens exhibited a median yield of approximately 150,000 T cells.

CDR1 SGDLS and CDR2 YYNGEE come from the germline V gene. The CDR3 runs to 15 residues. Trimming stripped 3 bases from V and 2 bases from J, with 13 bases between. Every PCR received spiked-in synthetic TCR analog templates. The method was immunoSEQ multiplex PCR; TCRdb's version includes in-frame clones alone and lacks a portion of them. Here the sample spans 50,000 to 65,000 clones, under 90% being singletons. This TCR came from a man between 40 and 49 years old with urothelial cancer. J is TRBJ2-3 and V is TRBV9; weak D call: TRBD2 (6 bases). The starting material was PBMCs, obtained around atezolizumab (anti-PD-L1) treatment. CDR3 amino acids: CASSGDSGVTDTQYF. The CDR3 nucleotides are TGTGCCAGCAGCGGCGATTCGGGGGTCACAGATACGCAGTATTTT.